This TCR beta chain was observed in a study of T cells in Graves' hyperthyroidism and ophthalmopathy. The CDR3 loop spans 16 amino acids. Trimming took off 8 bases at V and 1 base at J, with 17 bases between the two ends. Germline lookup yields CDR1 MNHNS and CDR2 SASEGT. RNA transcripts were the template for amplifying TCR beta CDR3 regions. HTBI primers were used for first-round RT-PCR of the TCR CDR3. Via MiXCR, TCRdb re-called the multiplex PCR reads, giving one row per CDR3 protein. The sample lists 650,000 to 750,000 distinct CDR3 sequences, 14% occurring once. General study points: Through a model of 13 V-J features, ophthalmopathy was separated from stable hyperthyroidism. Within blood appeared most thyroid clonotypes that had expanded above 0.001.

This clonotype was picked up a small number of times. What it recognizes is unknown. Sequenced input: blood. The receptor's source is a young woman with Graves' hyperthyroidism. This chain uses TRBV6-1 with TRBJ1-4; no clear D gene. The CDR3: CASRLFPRGTNEKLFF. The CDR3 nucleotides read TGTGCCAGCCGCCTATTTCCACGAGGAACTAATGAAAAACTGTTTTTT.